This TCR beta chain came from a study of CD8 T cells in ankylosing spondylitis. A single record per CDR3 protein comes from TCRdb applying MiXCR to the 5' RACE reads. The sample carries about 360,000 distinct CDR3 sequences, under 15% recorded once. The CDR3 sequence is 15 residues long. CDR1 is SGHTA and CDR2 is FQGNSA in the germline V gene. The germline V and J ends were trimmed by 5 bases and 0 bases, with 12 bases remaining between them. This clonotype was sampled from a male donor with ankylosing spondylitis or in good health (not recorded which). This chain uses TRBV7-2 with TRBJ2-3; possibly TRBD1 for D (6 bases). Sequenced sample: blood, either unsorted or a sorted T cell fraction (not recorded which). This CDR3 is CASSPGQISTDTQYF. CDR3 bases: TGTGCCAGCAGCCCCGGACAGATCAGCACAGATACGCAGTATTTT.